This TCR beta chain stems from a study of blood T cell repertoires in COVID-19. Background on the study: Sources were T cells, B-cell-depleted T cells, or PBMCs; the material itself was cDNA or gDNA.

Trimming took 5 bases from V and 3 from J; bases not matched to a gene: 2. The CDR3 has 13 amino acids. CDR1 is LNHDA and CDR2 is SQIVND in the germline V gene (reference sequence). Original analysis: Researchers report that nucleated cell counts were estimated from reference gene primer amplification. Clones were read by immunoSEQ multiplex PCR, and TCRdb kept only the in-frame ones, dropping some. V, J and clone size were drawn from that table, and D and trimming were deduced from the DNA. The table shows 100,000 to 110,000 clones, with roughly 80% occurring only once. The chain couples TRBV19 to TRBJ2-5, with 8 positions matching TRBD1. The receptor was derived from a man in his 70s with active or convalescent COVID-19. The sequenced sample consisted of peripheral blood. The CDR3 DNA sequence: TGTGCCAGTAGTCTACAGGGGGAAGAGACCCAGTACTTC. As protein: CASSLQGEETQYF. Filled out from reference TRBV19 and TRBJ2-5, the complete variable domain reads DGGITQSPKYLFRKEGQNVTLSCEQNLNHDAMYWYRQDPGQGLRLIYYSQIVNDFQKGDIAEGYSVSREKKESFPLTVTSAQKNPTAFYLCASSLQGEETQYFGPGTRLLVL.